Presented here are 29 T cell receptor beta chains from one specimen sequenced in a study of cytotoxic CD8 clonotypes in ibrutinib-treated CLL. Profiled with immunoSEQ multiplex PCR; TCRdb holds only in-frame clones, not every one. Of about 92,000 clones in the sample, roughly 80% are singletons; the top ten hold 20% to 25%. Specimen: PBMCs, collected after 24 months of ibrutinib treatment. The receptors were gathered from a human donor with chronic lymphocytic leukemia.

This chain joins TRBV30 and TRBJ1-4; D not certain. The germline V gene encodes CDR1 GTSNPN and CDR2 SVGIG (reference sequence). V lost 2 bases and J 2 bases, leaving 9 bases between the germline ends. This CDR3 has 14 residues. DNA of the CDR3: TGTGCCTGGAGTCGGCAGTTGACTAATGAAAAACTGTTTTTT. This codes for CAWSRQLTNEKLFF.

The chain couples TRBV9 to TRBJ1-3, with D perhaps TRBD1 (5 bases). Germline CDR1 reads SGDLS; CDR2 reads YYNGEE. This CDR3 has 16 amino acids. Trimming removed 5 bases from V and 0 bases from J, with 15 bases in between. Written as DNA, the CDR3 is TGTGCCAGCAGTCGGGACTTACCGGCCTCTGGAAACACCATATATTTT. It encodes CASSRDLPASGNTIYF.

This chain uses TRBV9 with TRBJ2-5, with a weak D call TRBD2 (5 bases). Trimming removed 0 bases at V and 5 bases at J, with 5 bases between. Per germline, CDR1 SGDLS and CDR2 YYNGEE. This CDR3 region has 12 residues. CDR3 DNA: TGTGCCAGCAGCGTAGGCGGGGAGACCCAGTACTTC. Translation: CASSVGGETQYF.

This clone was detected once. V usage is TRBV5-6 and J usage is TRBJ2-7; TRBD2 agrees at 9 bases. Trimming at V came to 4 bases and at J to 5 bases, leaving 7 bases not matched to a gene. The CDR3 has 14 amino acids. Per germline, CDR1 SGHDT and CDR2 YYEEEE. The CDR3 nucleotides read TGTGCCAGCAGCGATATTAGCGGGGGAAACGAGCAGTACTTC. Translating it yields CASSDISGGNEQYF.

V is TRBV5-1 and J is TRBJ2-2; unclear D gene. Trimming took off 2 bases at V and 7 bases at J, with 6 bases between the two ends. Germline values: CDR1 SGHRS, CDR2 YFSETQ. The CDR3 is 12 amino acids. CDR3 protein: CASSFLLGELFF. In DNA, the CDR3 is TGCGCCAGCAGCTTCCTCCTCGGGGAGCTGTTTTTT.

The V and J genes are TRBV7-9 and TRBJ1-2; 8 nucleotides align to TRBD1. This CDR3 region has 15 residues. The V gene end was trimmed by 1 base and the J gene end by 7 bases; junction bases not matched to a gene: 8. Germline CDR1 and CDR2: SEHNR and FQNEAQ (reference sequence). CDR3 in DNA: TGTGCCAGCAGCTTAGTTTCGGCAGGGGGCTTTGGCTACACCTTC. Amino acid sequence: CASSLVSAGGFGYTF.

CDR3 sequence (DNA): TGCGCCAGCAGTGAGTCATCAGGCGGGAATGAAAAACTGTTTTTT. Translated: CASSESSGGNEKLFF. The rearrangement links TRBV10-1 to TRBJ1-4; D remains unclear. Germline V gene sequence: CDR1 WNHNN, CDR2 SYGVQD (reference sequence). The V end was cut by 0 bases, the J end by 5 bases, with 10 bases between. The CDR3 contains 15 residues.

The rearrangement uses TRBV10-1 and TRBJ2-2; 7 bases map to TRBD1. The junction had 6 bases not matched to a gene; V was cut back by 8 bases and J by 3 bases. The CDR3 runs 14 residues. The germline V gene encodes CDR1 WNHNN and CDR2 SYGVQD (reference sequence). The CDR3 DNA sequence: TGCGCCAGCCCGGGACAGACAGACACCGGGGAGCTGTTTTTT. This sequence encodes CASPGQTDTGELFF.

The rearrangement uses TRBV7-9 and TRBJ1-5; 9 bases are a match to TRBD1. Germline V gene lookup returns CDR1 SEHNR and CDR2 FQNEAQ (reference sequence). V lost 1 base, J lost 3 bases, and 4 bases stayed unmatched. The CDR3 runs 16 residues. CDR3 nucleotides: TGTGCCAGCAGCTTAGAGACAGGGGGTTACAATCAGCCCCAGCATTTT. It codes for CASSLETGGYNQPQHF.

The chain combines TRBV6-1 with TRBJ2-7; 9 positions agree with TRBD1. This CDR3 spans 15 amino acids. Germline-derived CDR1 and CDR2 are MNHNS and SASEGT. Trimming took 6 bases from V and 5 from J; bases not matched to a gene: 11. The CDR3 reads CASRRQGDGVDEQYF. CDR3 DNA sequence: TGTGCCAGCAGAAGACAGGGGGACGGCGTAGACGAGCAGTACTTC.

CDR3 region: CATEKQGMNTEAFF. The DNA of the CDR3 is TGTGCAACTGAGAAGCAGGGTATGAACACTGAAGCTTTCTTT. The chain couples TRBV2 to TRBJ1-1; the D gene is possibly TRBD1 (5 bases). The CDR3 loop spans 14 amino acids. CDR1 and CDR2 from the germline V gene are SNHLY and FYNNEI.

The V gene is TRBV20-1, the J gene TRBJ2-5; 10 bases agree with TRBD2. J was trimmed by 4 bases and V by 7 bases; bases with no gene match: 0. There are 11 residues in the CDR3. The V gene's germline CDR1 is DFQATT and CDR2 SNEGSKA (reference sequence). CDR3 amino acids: CSGTSGETQYF. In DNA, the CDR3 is TGCAGTGGGACTAGCGGAGAGACCCAGTACTTC.

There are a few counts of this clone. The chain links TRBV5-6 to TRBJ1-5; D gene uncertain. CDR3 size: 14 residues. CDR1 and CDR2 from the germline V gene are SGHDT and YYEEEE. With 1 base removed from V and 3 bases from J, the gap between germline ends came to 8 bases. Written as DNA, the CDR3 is TGTGCCAGCAGCTTGCTTCAGAACAATCAGCCCCAGCATTTT. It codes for CASSLLQNNQPQHF. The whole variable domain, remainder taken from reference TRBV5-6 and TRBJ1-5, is DAGVTQSPTHLIKTRGQQVTLRCSPKSGHDTVSWYQQALGQGPQFIFQYYEEEERQRGNFPDRFSGHQFPNYSSELNVNALLLGDSALYLCASSLLQNNQPQHFGDGTRLSIL.

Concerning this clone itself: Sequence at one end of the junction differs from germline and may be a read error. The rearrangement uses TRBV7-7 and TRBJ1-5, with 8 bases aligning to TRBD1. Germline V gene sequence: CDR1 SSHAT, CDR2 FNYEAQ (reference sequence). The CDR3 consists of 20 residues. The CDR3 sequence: CASSLGTGHSHDVRNQPQHF. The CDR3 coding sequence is TGTGCTAGCAGCCTGGGGACAGGACACTCCCATGACGTGCGCAATCAGCCCCAGCATTTT.

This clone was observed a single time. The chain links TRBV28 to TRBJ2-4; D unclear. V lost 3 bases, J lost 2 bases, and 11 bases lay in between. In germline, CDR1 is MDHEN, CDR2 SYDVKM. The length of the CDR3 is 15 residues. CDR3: CASSFDVVTKNIQYF. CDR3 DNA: TGTGCCAGCAGTTTCGACGTGGTGACCAAAAACATTCAGTACTTC.

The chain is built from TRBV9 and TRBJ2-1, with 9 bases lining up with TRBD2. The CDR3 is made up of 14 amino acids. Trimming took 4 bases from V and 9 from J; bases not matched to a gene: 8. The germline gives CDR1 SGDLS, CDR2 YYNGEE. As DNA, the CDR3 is TGTGCCAGCAGCACAATAGCGGGAGTGGCTGAGCAGTTCTTC. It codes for CASSTIAGVAEQFF. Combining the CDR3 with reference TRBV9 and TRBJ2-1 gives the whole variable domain DSGVTQTPKHLITATGQRVTLRCSPRSGDLSVYWYQQSLDQGLQFLIQYYNGEERAKGNILERFSAQQFPDLHSELNLSSLELGDSALYFCASSTIAGVAEQFFGPGTRLTVL.

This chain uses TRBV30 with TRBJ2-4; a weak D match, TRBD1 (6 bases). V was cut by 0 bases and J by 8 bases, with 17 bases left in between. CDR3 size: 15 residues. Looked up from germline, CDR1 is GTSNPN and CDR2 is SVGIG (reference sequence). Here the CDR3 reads CAWSVRTAPGDIQYF. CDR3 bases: TGTGCCTGGAGTGTGAGGACAGCTCCAGGGGACATTCAGTACTTC. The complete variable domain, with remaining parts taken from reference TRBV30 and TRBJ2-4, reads SQTIHQWPATLVQPVGSPLSLECTVEGTSNPNLYWYRQAAGRGLQLLFYSVGIGQISSEVPQNLSASRPQDRQFILSSKKLLLSDSGFYLCAWSVRTAPGDIQYFGAGTRLSVL.

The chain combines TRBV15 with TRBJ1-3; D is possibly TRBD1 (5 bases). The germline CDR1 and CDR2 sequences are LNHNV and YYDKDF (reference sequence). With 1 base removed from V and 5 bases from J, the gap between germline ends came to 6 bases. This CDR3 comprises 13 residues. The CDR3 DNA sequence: TGTGCCACCAGCAGAGCAGGGAGAAACACCATATATTTT. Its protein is CATSRAGRNTIYF. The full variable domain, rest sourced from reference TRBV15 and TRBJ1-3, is DAMVIQNPRYQVTQFGKPVTLSCSQTLNHNVMYWYQQKSSQAPKLLFHYYDKDFNNEADTPDNFQSRRPNTSFCFLDIRSPGLGDTAMYLCATSRAGRNTIYFGEGSWLTVV.

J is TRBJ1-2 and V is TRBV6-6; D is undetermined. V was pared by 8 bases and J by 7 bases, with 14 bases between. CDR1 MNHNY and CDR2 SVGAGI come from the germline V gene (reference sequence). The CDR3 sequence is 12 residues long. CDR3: CASGGDIGGYTF. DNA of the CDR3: TGTGCCAGCGGTGGGGATATAGGTGGCTACACCTTC.

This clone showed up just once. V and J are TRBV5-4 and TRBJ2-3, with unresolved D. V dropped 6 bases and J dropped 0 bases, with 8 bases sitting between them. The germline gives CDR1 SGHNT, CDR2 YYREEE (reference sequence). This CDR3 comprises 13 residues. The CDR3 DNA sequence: TGTGCCAGCAACGACAAGAGCACAGATACGCAGTATTTT. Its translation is CASNDKSTDTQYF.

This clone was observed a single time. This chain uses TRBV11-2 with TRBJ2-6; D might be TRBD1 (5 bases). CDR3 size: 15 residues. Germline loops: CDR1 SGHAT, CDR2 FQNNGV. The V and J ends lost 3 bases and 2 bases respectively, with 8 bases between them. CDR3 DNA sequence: TGTGCCAGCAGCTTTGGGGCCACTGGGGCCAACGTCCTGACTTTC. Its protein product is CASSFGATGANVLTF.

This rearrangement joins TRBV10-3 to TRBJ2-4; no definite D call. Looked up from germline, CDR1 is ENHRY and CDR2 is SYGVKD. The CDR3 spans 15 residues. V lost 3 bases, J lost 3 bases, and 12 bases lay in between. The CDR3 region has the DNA TGTGCCATCAGTGATAGCTCCTCAGGCAAAAACATTCAGTACTTC. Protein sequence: CAISDSSSGKNIQYF.

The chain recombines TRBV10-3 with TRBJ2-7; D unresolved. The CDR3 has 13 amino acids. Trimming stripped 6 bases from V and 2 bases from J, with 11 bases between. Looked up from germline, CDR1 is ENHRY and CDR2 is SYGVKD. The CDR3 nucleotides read TGTGCCATCAGGCCGGGCACAACCTACGAGCAGTACTTC. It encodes CAIRPGTTYEQYF.

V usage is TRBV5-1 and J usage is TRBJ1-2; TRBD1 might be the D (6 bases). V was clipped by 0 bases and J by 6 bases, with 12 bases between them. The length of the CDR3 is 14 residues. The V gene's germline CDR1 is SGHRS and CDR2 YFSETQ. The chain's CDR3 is CASSLGGQVDGYTF. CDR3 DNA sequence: TGCGCCAGCAGCTTGGGGGGGCAGGTAGATGGCTACACCTTC. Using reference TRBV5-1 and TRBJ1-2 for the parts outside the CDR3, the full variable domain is KAGVTQTPRYLIKTRGQQVTLSCSPISGHRSVSWYQQTPGQGLQFLFEYFSETQRNKGNFPGRFSGRQFSNSRSEMNVSTLELGDSALYLCASSLGGQVDGYTFGSGTRLTVV.

DNA for the CDR3: TGTGCCAGTAGTGGCCGACTAGCGGGAGTAGAAAATGAGCAGTTCTTC. Translating gives CASSGRLAGVENEQFF. The chain uses TRBV19 and TRBJ2-1; 12 bases are a match to TRBD2. With 5 bases clipped from V and 7 bases from J, the junction kept 9 bases outside the gene matches. CDR3 size: 16 residues. Germline loops: CDR1 LNHDA, CDR2 SQIVND (reference sequence).

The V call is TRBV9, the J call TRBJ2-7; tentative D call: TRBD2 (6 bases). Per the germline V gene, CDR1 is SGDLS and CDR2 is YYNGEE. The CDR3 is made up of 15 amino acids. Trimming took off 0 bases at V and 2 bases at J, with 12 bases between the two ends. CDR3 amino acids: CASSVGNSGAYEQYF. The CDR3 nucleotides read TGTGCCAGCAGCGTAGGAAATAGCGGCGCCTACGAGCAGTACTTC.

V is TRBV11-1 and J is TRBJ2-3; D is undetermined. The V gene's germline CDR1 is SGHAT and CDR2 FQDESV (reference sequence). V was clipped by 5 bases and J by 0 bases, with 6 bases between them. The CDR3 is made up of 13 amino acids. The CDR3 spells CASSPGSTDTQYF. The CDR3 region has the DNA TGTGCCAGCAGCCCTGGGAGCACAGATACGCAGTATTTT.

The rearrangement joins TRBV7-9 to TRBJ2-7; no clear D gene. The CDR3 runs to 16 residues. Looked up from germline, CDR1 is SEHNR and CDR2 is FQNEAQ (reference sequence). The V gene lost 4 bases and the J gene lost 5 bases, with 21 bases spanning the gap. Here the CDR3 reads CASSSSPSLSVHEQYF. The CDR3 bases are TGTGCCAGCAGCTCAAGCCCATCTCTCTCGGTCCACGAGCAGTACTTC.

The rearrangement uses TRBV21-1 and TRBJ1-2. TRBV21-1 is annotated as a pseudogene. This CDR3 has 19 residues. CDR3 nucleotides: TGTGCCAGCAACGACCCCCGGAGCAGCATACGGCCTGCTAACTATGGCTACACCTTC. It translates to CASNDPRSSIRPANYGYTF.